This T cell receptor beta chain is from a study of identical twins. One entry per CDR3 protein, called by TCRdb with MiXCR from the 5' RACE reads. In the table there are about 240,000 distinct CDR3 sequences, over 9.5% of which are singletons. General study findings and limits: Models, which agreed with sharing between unrelated individuals, nonetheless underestimated the out-of-frame TCR alpha sharing seen in monozygotic twins. Insertions were reduced in abundant cord blood beta clonotypes but not in memory repertoires.

Germline V CDR1 and CDR2: GTSNPN, SVGIG (reference sequence). V was pared by 1 base and J by 4 bases, with 3 bases of the junction left unmatched. The CDR3 has 15 residues. This clonotype showed up just a few times. Its target is unknown. Healthy Caucasians alone served as donors. The same data also contributed to another study, on yellow fever vaccine responses in identical twins.

The rearrangement uses TRBV30 and TRBJ2-3, with 12 positions matching TRBD2. Source material: memory (CD45RO+) T cells sorted from blood. The TCR was taken from a woman aged 18-35 years in good health. In DNA, the CDR3 is TGTGCCTGGAGTGAGCTAGCGGGAGGGGCAGATACGCAGTATTTT. As protein: CAWSELAGGADTQYF.